Below, 22 T cell receptor beta chains from the same sample are listed, as sequenced in a study of blood T cells in healthy people across ages (dated by TCRdb to 2014 to 2015). The library was built by means of 5' RACE. Data came from an Illumina HiSeq 2500. The second PCR ran for about 6 to 12 cycles and used a J-beta primer mix along with a sample-barcoded 5' primer. TCRdb trimmed the raw reads at Q25, called clones with MiXCR and kept productive beta chains. Each CDR3 protein gets just one entry, which takes the most common genes and DNA from the rows behind it. In all, the sample holds 850,000 to 1,000,000 distinct CDR3 sequences, and around 49% of those were seen once. Of the sample, 13% is held by the ten largest clones. The sequenced material came from blood. These receptors were collected from a man aged 30-40 years in good health.

In its sample, this clonotype was seen a few times. The chain uses TRBV7-2 and TRBJ1-2; D might be TRBD1 (5 bases). CDR3 length: 15 residues. CDR1 and CDR2 (germline): SGHTA, FQGNSA. Trimming left V 8 bases short and J 0 bases short, with 16 bases between. CDR3 DNA: TGTGCCAGCCGACGGGGGGGGTTAGCTAACTATGGCTACACCTTC. It specifies CASRRGGLANYGYTF. Looking up the rest from reference TRBV7-2 and TRBJ1-2 gives the full variable domain: GAGVSQSPSNKVTEKGKDVELRCDPISGHTALYWYRQSLGQGLEFLIYFQGNSAPDKSGLPSDRFSAERTGGSVSTLTIQRTQQEDSAVYLCASRRGGLANYGYTFGSGTRLTVV.

The chain combines TRBV7-2 with TRBJ2-7, with TRBD1 identical over 7 bases. Germline-derived CDR1 and CDR2 are SGHTA and FQGNSA. V shed 5 bases, J shed 7 bases, and the junction held 14 bases outside the gene matches. The CDR3 has 15 amino acids. The CDR3 DNA follows: TGTGCCAGCAGCACCTACAGGGGATCGTACAATGAGCAGTACTTC. It is translated as CASSTYRGSYNEQYF.

Many counts were recorded for this clonotype. The CDR3 sequence: CSARQGNYEQYF. As DNA, the CDR3 is TGCAGCGCCAGACAGGGGAACTACGAGCAGTACTTC. The rearrangement links TRBV29-1 to TRBJ2-7; 8 bases line up with TRBD1. This CDR3 is 12 amino acids long. Germline V gene sequence: CDR1 SQVTM, CDR2 ANQGSEA. V shed 7 bases, J shed 3 bases, and the junction held 5 bases outside the gene matches.

This chain links TRBV29-1 with TRBJ2-7; D call uncertain. The V gene's germline CDR1 is SQVTM and CDR2 ANQGSEA. Trimming took off 0 bases at V and 0 bases at J, with 18 bases between the two ends. The CDR3 consists of 17 residues. CDR3 bases: TGCAGCGTTGAAGATAGTCCTCCATCGGACGGCTCCTACGAGCAGTACTTC. Its protein product is CSVEDSPPSDGSYEQYF.

The genes are TRBV7-8 and TRBJ2-3, with D maybe TRBD1 (5 bases). Per germline, CDR1 SGHVS and CDR2 FQNEAQ. This CDR3 is 14 amino acids long. Deletions cut 5 bases from V and 2 bases from J, with 11 bases between. CDR3 amino acids: CASSPLGPTDTQYF. The CDR3 DNA reads as TGTGCCAGCAGCCCGTTGGGGCCCACAGATACGCAGTATTTT. Variable domain in full (rest from reference TRBV7-8 and TRBJ2-3): GAGVSQSPRYKVAKRGQDVALRCDPISGHVSLFWYQQALGQGPEFLTYFQNEAQLDKSGLPSDRFFAERPEGSVSTLKIQRTQQEDSAVYLCASSPLGPTDTQYFGPGTRLTVL.

The chain couples TRBV28 to TRBJ2-7, with D possibly matching TRBD1 (5 bases). CDR3 size: 15 residues. CDR1 is MDHEN and CDR2 is SYDVKM in the germline V gene. Trimming stripped 5 bases from V and 4 bases from J, with 18 bases between. Here the CDR3 DNA reads TGTGCCAGCAGTCCGTTAGTCCCGACAGCTTACGAGCAGTACTTC. This codes for CASSPLVPTAYEQYF.

This clonotype was seen more than once but under ten times. The chain couples TRBV6-2 or TRBV6-3 to TRBJ1-5, with 7 bases lining up with TRBD1. This CDR3 has 12 residues. Losses at the gene ends were 6 bases for V and 4 bases for J; bases not matched to a gene: 0. Germline V gives CDR1 MNHEY, CDR2 SVGEGT. CDR3 in DNA: TGTGCCAGCAGGGACAGGAATCAGCCCCAGCATTTT. Its protein product is CASRDRNQPQHF.

This clonotype was recorded a few times. The chain has TRBV29-1 and TRBJ2-1; 9 bases fit TRBD1. The J segment lost 5 bases and the V segment lost 7 bases, leaving 3 bases of the junction unmatched. This CDR3 has 12 amino acids. Germline V lookup: CDR1 SQVTM, CDR2 ANQGSEA. The DNA of the CDR3 is TGCAGCGCGGACAGGGGAAACAATGAGCAGTTCTTC. Translated, it gives CSADRGNNEQFF.

V is TRBV3-1 and J is TRBJ2-7; 12 bases fit TRBD2. Germline V gene data show CDR1 as LGHDT and CDR2 as YNNKEL (reference sequence). The CDR3 covers 14 residues. Germline trimming cut 5 bases from V and 4 bases from J; bases unmatched to any gene: 3. The CDR3 sequence is CASSRTSGEYEQYF. The CDR3 region has the DNA TGTGCCAGCAGCAGGACTAGCGGGGAATACGAGCAGTACTTC.

The sample holds a few counts of this clonotype. The chain uses TRBV5-1 and TRBJ2-5; tentatively, D is TRBD1 or TRBD2 (6 bases each). Germline V gives CDR1 SGHRS, CDR2 YFSETQ. The CDR3 consists of 14 residues. V dropped 5 bases and J dropped 6 bases, with 17 bases sitting between them. CDR3 loop: CASSRDGGYQTQYF. The CDR3 DNA is TGCGCCAGCAGTCGGGACGGGGGCTACCAGACCCAGTACTTC.

This chain connects TRBV20-1 to TRBJ2-5; the D gene is possibly TRBD2 (6 bases). Germline values: CDR1 DFQATT, CDR2 SNEGSKA (reference sequence). The V end was cut by 3 bases, the J end by 5 bases, with 19 bases between. The length of the CDR3 is 15 residues. The CDR3: CSASDTSSIGETQYF. CDR3 nucleotides: TGCAGTGCTAGTGATACTAGCAGTATTGGGGAGACCCAGTACTTC.

The chain carries TRBV6-6 and TRBJ2-5; 9 positions agree with TRBD1. TRBJ2-7 explains the end of the DNA better; the J call may be wrong. This CDR3 has 14 amino acids. Germline V CDR1 and CDR2: MNHNY, SVGAGI (reference sequence). Here the CDR3 DNA reads TGTGCCAGCGGTCCGACAGGGGGTGGGAGCGAGCAGTACTTC. Protein sequence: CASGPTGGGSEQYF.

The rearrangement links TRBV29-1 to TRBJ1-1; D is undetermined. Looked up from germline, CDR1 is SQVTM and CDR2 is ANQGSEA. Trimming removed 5 bases at V and 4 bases at J, with 11 bases between. CDR3 length: 12 residues. The CDR3 region is CSVLERTTEAFF. DNA for the CDR3: TGCAGCGTTTTAGAGAGGACCACTGAAGCTTTCTTT.

V is TRBV20-1 and J is TRBJ2-3, with 7 nucleotides matching TRBD1. Germline values: CDR1 DFQATT, CDR2 SNEGSKA (reference sequence). The CDR3 runs 15 residues. Unmatched junction bases numbered 11, after V lost 6 bases and J lost 2 bases. The CDR3 DNA is TGCAGTGCCAGTCTGGGACAGCGAATCACAGATACGCAGTATTTT. This sequence encodes CSASLGQRITDTQYF.

The V and J genes are TRBV29-1 and TRBJ2-6, with TRBD2 as a possible D gene (6 bases). The germline V gene encodes CDR1 SQVTM and CDR2 ANQGSEA. The CDR3 is 14 residues long. Trimming shortened V by 4 bases and J by 2 bases, and 9 bases separated the two germline ends. CDR3 sequence reads: CSVVWRAGANVLTF. The CDR3 nucleotides read TGCAGCGTTGTATGGAGGGCTGGGGCCAACGTCCTGACTTTC. The whole variable domain, filled in from reference TRBV29-1 and TRBJ2-6, reads SAVISQKPSRDICQRGTSLTIQCQVDSQVTMMFWYRQQPGQSLTLIATANQGSEATYESGFVIDKFPISRPNLTFSTLTVSNMSPEDSSIYLCSVVWRAGANVLTFGAGSRLTVL.

This clonotype was detected many times. V gene TRBV4-1 combines with J gene TRBJ1-6; perhaps TRBD1 as D (5 bases). This CDR3 comprises 16 residues. CDR1 MGHRA and CDR2 YSYEKL come from the germline V gene. Trimming removed 3 bases at V and 3 bases at J, with 12 bases between. The CDR3 loop is CASSHPRTNYNSPLHF. CDR3 sequence (DNA): TGCGCCAGCAGCCATCCAAGGACAAACTATAATTCACCCCTCCACTTT.

About this clonotype: A much larger clone sits a single nucleotide away, making a read error possible. This chain uses TRBV3-1 with TRBJ2-3; D may be TRBD1 (5 bases). This CDR3 comprises 12 residues. Germline lookup yields CDR1 LGHDT and CDR2 YNNKEL (reference sequence). The CDR3 loop is CASNQGANTQYF. DNA of the CDR3: TGTGCCAGCAACCAAGGGGCGAATACGCAGTATTTT.

This clonotype was counted a single time. This chain uses TRBV5-6 with TRBJ2-5; TRBD1 agrees at 7 bases. From germline, CDR1 is SGHDT and CDR2 YYEEEE. This CDR3 is built from 14 residues. V lost 5 bases and J lost 1; bases outside the gene matches: 5. The CDR3 nucleotides are TGTGCCAGCAGATCGACAGGGTTCCAAGAGACCCAGTACTTC. Its translation: CASRSTGFQETQYF.

V usage is TRBV7-2 and J usage is TRBJ1-5; 7 bases match TRBD1. The CDR3 spans 16 residues. CDR1 is SGHTA, CDR2 FQGNSA, per germline. J lost 1 base, V lost 3 bases, and 6 bases had no gene match. CDR3 nucleotide sequence: TGTGCCAGCAGCTTCTCACAGGGGACAAGCAATCAGCCCCAGCATTTT. It codes for CASSFSQGTSNQPQHF.

The DNA of the CDR3 is TGTGCCAGCAGGATACAGGGGGTCGCAGATACGCAGTATTTT. This sequence encodes CASRIQGVADTQYF. The V call is TRBV2, the J call TRBJ2-3; 8 bases align to TRBD1. Germline CDR1 reads SNHLY; CDR2 reads FYNNEI. This CDR3 comprises 14 residues. Trimming at V came to 6 bases and at J to 4 bases, leaving 6 bases not matched to a gene.

The J gene is TRBJ2-3, the V gene TRBV4-1; TRBD2 matches 9 bases. The CDR3 runs to 18 residues. V was pared by 4 bases and J by 6 bases, with 17 bases of the junction left unmatched. The germline gives CDR1 MGHRA, CDR2 YSYEKL. CDR3 bases: TGCGCCAGCAGCCGTATGTTAGCGGGGGCCCAAACGGGGGATACGCAGTATTTT. Translating gives CASSRMLAGAQTGDTQYF.

This clonotype was found a few times. The CDR3, as DNA: TGTGCCAGCGTACTGACAGGGGAGGGTCGAACCGGGGAGCTGTTTTTT. Its translation: CASVLTGEGRTGELFF. J is TRBJ2-2 and V is TRBV6-5, with D possibly TRBD1 on 8 matching bases. Germline CDR1 reads MNHEY; CDR2 reads SVGAGI. V lost 8 bases and J 5 bases, leaving 21 bases between the germline ends. This CDR3 comprises 16 residues.